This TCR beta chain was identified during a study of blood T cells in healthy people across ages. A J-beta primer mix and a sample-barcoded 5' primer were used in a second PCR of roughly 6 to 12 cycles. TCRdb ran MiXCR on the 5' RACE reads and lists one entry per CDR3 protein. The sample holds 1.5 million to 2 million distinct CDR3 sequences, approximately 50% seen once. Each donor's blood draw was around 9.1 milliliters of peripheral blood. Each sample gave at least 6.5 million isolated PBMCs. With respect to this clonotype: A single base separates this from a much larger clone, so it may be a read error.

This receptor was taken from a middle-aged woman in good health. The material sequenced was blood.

In DNA, the CDR3 is TGTGCCAGCAGCACCCCGGCTGAAAACATTCAGTACTTC. It codes for CASSTPAENIQYF. This rearrangement joins TRBV13 to TRBJ2-7, with unresolved D. The last part of the DNA fits TRBJ2-4 better; the J call may be wrong. Germline CDR1 reads PRHDT; CDR2 reads FYEKMQ (reference sequence). The CDR3 is made up of 13 amino acids.